This T cell receptor beta chain was found in a study of beta chain features in type 1 diabetes. Post-sort purity exceeded 95% for all sorted populations. TCRB transcripts that were expressed got sequenced, as all of the isolated RNA had been reverse transcribed. Assay used: immunoSEQ multiplex PCR; TCRdb lists only in-frame clones, some missing. The table records 200,000 to 250,000 clones, 25% to 35% of them present only once. CDR3 length equals 12 residues. The germline CDR1 and CDR2 sequences are SGHTA and FQGNSA. V lost 5 bases and J lost 0, with 4 bases in between. The V and J genes are TRBV7-2 and TRBJ2-5; D ambiguous. The TCR originated in a man in his thirties or forties in good health. Sequencing input: central memory CD4+ T cells from blood. The DNA of the CDR3 is TGTGCCAGCAGCGTGGACCAAGAGACCCAGTACTTC. Its translation: CASSVDQETQYF.